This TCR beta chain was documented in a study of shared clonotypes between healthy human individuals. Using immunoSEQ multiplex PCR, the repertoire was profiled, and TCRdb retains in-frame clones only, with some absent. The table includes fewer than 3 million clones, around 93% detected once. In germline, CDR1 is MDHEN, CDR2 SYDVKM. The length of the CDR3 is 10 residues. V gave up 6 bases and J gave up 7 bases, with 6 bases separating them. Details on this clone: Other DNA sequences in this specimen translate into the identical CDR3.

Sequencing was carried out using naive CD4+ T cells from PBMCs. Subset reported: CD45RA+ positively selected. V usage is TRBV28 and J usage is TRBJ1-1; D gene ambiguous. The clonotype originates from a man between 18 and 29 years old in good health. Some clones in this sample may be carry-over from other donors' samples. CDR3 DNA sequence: TGTGCCAGCAGGGGAATTGAAGCTTTCTTT. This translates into CASRGIEAFF.